This entry describes one TCR beta chain. The V end lost 3 bases, the J end lost 2 bases, and 7 bases lay between the germline ends. The CDR3 has 13 amino acids. Germline assignment: CDR1 KGHSH and CDR2 LQKENI. The sample belongs to a study of cytomegalovirus exposure and HLA in healthy donors. The repertoire was sequenced with immunoSEQ multiplex PCR; TCRdb's copy has only in-frame clones and lacks some. The sample holds over 100,000 clones, approximately 89% seen once. The J gene is TRBJ2-5, the V gene TRBV18; D call uncertain. The clonotype was recovered from a woman between 18 and 29 years old in good health and CMV-seronegative. The sample taken for sequencing was PBMCs. In DNA, the CDR3 is TGTGCCAGCTCACCGGGCGAACAAGAGACCCAGTACTTC. Translation gives CASSPGEQETQYF.